The 26 T cell receptor beta chains given below trace back to one sample, sequenced in a study of human versus mouse CDR3 diversity and MHC coevolution. Profiled with immunoSEQ multiplex PCR; TCRdb holds only in-frame clones, not every one. This sample carries tens of thousands of clones, roughly 94% of them seen once, and the ten largest clones take about 20%. The specimen was naive CD4+ T cells from blood. Subset meaning: CD45RO-negative CD62L-positive naive CD4 T cells. These receptors were collected from a person between 60 and 69 years old in good health.

To note about this clone: Mismatch with germline at one junction end may stem from a read error. The V and J genes are TRBV11-3 and TRBJ2-7, with 9 bases lining up with TRBD1. CDR1 is SGHNT, CDR2 YENEEA, per germline. The CDR3 is made up of 16 amino acids. The CDR3 here is CASSPQGALSSYKQYF. The CDR3 DNA reads TGTGCCAGCAGCCCACAGGGGGCCTTGAGCTCCTACAAGCAGTACTTC. Supplemented by reference TRBV11-3 and TRBJ2-7, the full variable domain reads EAGVVQSPRYKIIEKKQPVAFWCNPISGHNTLYWYLQNLGQGPELLIRYENEEAVDDSQLPKDRFSAERLKGVDSTLKIQPAELGDSAVYLCASSPQGALSSYKQYFGPGTRLTVT.

This sequence joins TRBV5-1 and TRBJ2-3; perhaps TRBD2 as D (6 bases). The germline CDR1 and CDR2 sequences are SGHRS and YFSETQ. The CDR3 consists of 15 residues. V lost 0 bases, J lost 0 bases, and 8 bases lay in between. CDR3 in amino acids: CASSLGGVSTDTQYF. CDR3 nucleotide sequence: TGCGCCAGCAGCTTGGGCGGGGTTAGCACAGATACGCAGTATTTT.

The gene calls are TRBV6-6 and TRBJ1-1; 8 bases match TRBD1. Trimming cost V 2 bases and J 3 bases; bases outside gene matches: 5. Germline V lookup: CDR1 MNHNY, CDR2 SVGAGI (reference sequence). The CDR3 has 15 amino acids. The CDR3 nucleotides are TGTGCCAGCAGTTACGGGGACAGGAGGGACACTGAAGCTTTCTTT. Protein sequence: CASSYGDRRDTEAFF.

V gene TRBV30 combines with J gene TRBJ2-7; TRBD2 aligns across 8 bases. V lost 7 bases to trimming and J lost 0 bases; unmatched junction nucleotides: 5. The CDR3 totals 13 residues. Germline CDR1 reads GTSNPN; CDR2 reads SVGIG (reference sequence). CDR3 in amino acids: CASTSGGSYEQYF. CDR3 DNA sequence: TGTGCCTCCACTAGCGGTGGCTCCTACGAGCAGTACTTC.

The V gene is TRBV19, the J gene TRBJ2-7, with D perhaps TRBD2 (5 bases). V lost 5 bases to trimming and J lost 1 base, with 12 bases between them. This CDR3 has 14 residues. The germline CDR1 and CDR2 sequences are LNHDA and SQIVND (reference sequence). This CDR3 is CASSFFRGSYEQYF. Written as DNA, the CDR3 is TGTGCCAGTAGTTTCTTCCGGGGTTCCTACGAGCAGTACTTC.

This chain links TRBV28 with TRBJ2-1, with 9 bases lining up with TRBD2. Germline CDR1 and CDR2: MDHEN and SYDVKM. Trimming removed 7 bases from V and 5 bases from J; junction bases left unmatched: 9. The CDR3 sequence is 15 residues long. CDR3 sequence reads: CASNGSGRSNNEQFF. CDR3 DNA sequence: TGTGCCAGCAATGGGAGCGGGAGGTCGAACAATGAGCAGTTCTTC.

J is TRBJ2-2 and V is TRBV5-1, with 7 bases that match TRBD2. Unmatched junction bases numbered 5, after V lost 1 base and J lost 5 bases. This CDR3 region has 15 residues. The germline gives CDR1 SGHRS, CDR2 YFSETQ. The CDR3 DNA reads TGCGCCAGCAGCTTGATAAGCGGGACTACCGGGGAGCTGTTTTTT. Amino acids: CASSLISGTTGELFF. The full variable domain, with the rest looked up from reference TRBV5-1 and TRBJ2-2, is KAGVTQTPRYLIKTRGQQVTLSCSPISGHRSVSWYQQTPGQGLQFLFEYFSETQRNKGNFPGRFSGRQFSNSRSEMNVSTLELGDSALYLCASSLISGTTGELFFGEGSRLTVL.

The rearrangement links TRBV5-1 to TRBJ1-4, with 7 bases lining up with TRBD1. Germline assignment: CDR1 SGHRS and CDR2 YFSETQ. This CDR3 spans 14 amino acids. The V gene end was trimmed by 4 bases and the J gene end by 7 bases; junction bases not matched to a gene: 7. The CDR3 protein is CASSPRQGPEKLFF. Here the CDR3 DNA reads TGCGCCAGCAGCCCTCGACAGGGTCCTGAAAAACTGTTTTTT.

V and J are TRBV30 and TRBJ1-4; TRBD1 is a possible D gene (6 bases). The CDR3 contains 16 residues. The germline CDR1 and CDR2 sequences are GTSNPN and SVGIG (reference sequence). The ends were cut back, 3 bases at V and 2 bases at J, with 16 bases in the middle. The CDR3 loop is CAWRGAGATTNEKLFF. As DNA, the CDR3 is TGTGCCTGGAGAGGGGCAGGGGCAACTACTAATGAAAAACTGTTTTTT.

This clone has just a few counts. The CDR3 here is CASSFTGGLQPQHF. In DNA form, the CDR3 reads TGTGCCAGTAGTTTTACAGGGGGCCTTCAGCCCCAGCATTTT. The rearrangement uses TRBV19 and TRBJ1-5; 9 nucleotides match TRBD1. Germline values: CDR1 LNHDA, CDR2 SQIVND (reference sequence). V trimming: 5 bases; J trimming: 6 bases; junction bases outside the gene matches: 5. There are 14 residues in the CDR3.

J is TRBJ1-2 and V is TRBV5-6; perhaps TRBD1 as D (5 bases). The CDR3 contains 14 residues. CDR1 is SGHDT and CDR2 is YYEEEE in the germline V gene. Trimming stripped 1 base from V and 0 bases from J, with 7 bases between. CDR3 sequence (DNA): TGTGCCAGCAGCTTGAGGGGAACTAACTATGGCTACACCTTC. Protein: CASSLRGTNYGYTF.

This chain links TRBV5-1 with TRBJ2-7, with TRBD2 matching 7 bases. The CDR3 is made up of 16 amino acids. Germline trimming cut 0 bases from V and 1 base from J; bases unmatched to any gene: 7. Germline V gives CDR1 SGHRS, CDR2 YFSETQ. In DNA, the CDR3 is TGCGCCAGCAGCTTGGCCCGGTCTAGCGGTTCCTACGAGCAGTACTTC. Translation: CASSLARSSGSYEQYF.

The V and J genes are TRBV5-4 and TRBJ2-1; D is perhaps TRBD2 (5 bases). The CDR3 has 14 amino acids. V lost 1 base, J lost 9 bases, and 14 bases lay in between. Germline CDR1 reads SGHNT; CDR2 reads YYREEE (reference sequence). The CDR3 sequence is CASSLSGSVGEQFF. CDR3 nucleotide sequence: TGTGCCAGCAGCTTGAGTGGGAGTGTCGGTGAGCAGTTCTTC. Variable domain in full (rest from reference TRBV5-4 and TRBJ2-1): ETGVTQSPTHLIKTRGQQVTLRCSSQSGHNTVSWYQQALGQGPQFIFQYYREEENGRGNFPPRFSGLQFPNYSSELNVNALELDDSALYLCASSLSGSVGEQFFGPGTRLTVL.

The chain employs TRBV6-5 and TRBJ2-1, with 12 nucleotides matching TRBD2. The V gene end was trimmed by 4 bases and the J gene end by 4 bases; junction bases not matched to a gene: 5. The CDR3 consists of 16 residues. Germline values: CDR1 MNHEY, CDR2 SVGAGI. This CDR3 reads CASSSRTSGKYNEQFF. In DNA form, the CDR3 reads TGTGCCAGCAGTTCCAGGACTAGCGGGAAGTACAATGAGCAGTTCTTC.

The gene calls are TRBV15 and TRBJ2-2; 9 nucleotides agree with TRBD1. This CDR3 is built from 16 residues. In germline, CDR1 is LNHNV, CDR2 YYDKDF (reference sequence). Unmatched junction bases numbered 7, after V lost 2 bases and J lost 6 bases. The CDR3 nucleotides read TGTGCCACCAGCAGACAGGGACAGGGATGGGCCGGGGAGCTGTTTTTT. As protein: CATSRQGQGWAGELFF.

The rearrangement links TRBV7-3 to TRBJ2-3; D uncertain. The ends were cut back, 5 bases at V and 1 base at J, with 13 bases in the middle. The CDR3 totals 15 residues. Germline V gene data show CDR1 as SGHTA and CDR2 as FQGTGA. Here the CDR3 DNA reads TGTGCCAGCAGCCCACTAACGTCAGGCACAGATACGCAGTATTTT. It is translated as CASSPLTSGTDTQYF.

The chain is built from TRBV5-4 and TRBJ1-6; D is ambiguous. Germline CDR1 SGHNT, CDR2 YYREEE (reference sequence). The germline V and J ends were trimmed by 4 bases and 8 bases, with 10 bases remaining between them. The CDR3 has 13 amino acids. The CDR3 here is CASSPPGYSPLHF. Written as DNA, the CDR3 is TGTGCCAGCAGCCCCCCGGGGTATTCACCCCTCCACTTT. The whole variable domain, remainder taken from reference TRBV5-4 and TRBJ1-6, is ETGVTQSPTHLIKTRGQQVTLRCSSQSGHNTVSWYQQALGQGPQFIFQYYREEENGRGNFPPRFSGLQFPNYSSELNVNALELDDSALYLCASSPPGYSPLHFGNGTRLTVT.

This clone has a single count. CDR3: CSGGMADGYTF. As DNA, the CDR3 is TGCAGCGGAGGAATGGCGGATGGCTACACCTTC. This chain uses TRBV20-1 with TRBJ1-2; D gene uncertain. The CDR3 is made up of 11 amino acids. From germline, CDR1 is DFQATT and CDR2 SNEGSKA (reference sequence).

The chain uses TRBV29-1 and TRBJ1-1; 12 nucleotides align to TRBD1. CDR1 is SQVTM, CDR2 ANQGSEA, per germline. J gave up 9 bases and V 2 bases, and 4 bases lay outside the gene matches. This CDR3 is 13 amino acids long. The CDR3 loop reads CSVERGDRGQAFF. CDR3 coding DNA: TGCAGCGTTGAAAGGGGGGACAGGGGGCAAGCTTTCTTT. Complete variable domain (other parts from reference TRBV29-1 and TRBJ1-1): SAVISQKPSRDICQRGTSLTIQCQVDSQVTMMFWYRQQPGQSLTLIATANQGSEATYESGFVIDKFPISRPNLTFSTLTVSNMSPEDSSIYLCSVERGDRGQAFFGQGTRLTVV.

The V and J genes are TRBV11-2 and TRBJ2-5; 9 bases are a match to TRBD2. The J call may not be correct, given that the DNA end is closer to TRBJ2-7. CDR1 SGHAT and CDR2 FQNNGV come from the germline V gene. This CDR3 comprises 16 residues. CDR3 in DNA: TGTGCCAGCAGCTTCCGTAGCGGGAGACAATCCTACGAGCAGTACTTC. The encoded protein is CASSFRSGRQSYEQYF.

This chain links TRBV5-4 with TRBJ2-1; TRBD2 aligns across 7 bases. Germline V gene sequence: CDR1 SGHNT, CDR2 YYREEE (reference sequence). The junction had 12 bases not matched to a gene; V was cut back by 4 bases and J by 8 bases. The CDR3 extends over 15 amino acids. CDR3 sequence: CASSPSAGLGYEQFF. The CDR3 bases are TGTGCCAGCAGCCCAAGCGCCGGACTAGGCTATGAGCAGTTCTTC.

V usage is TRBV11-2 and J usage is TRBJ2-1; 8 bases align to TRBD2. This CDR3 comprises 12 residues. CDR1 is SGHAT and CDR2 is FQNNGV in the germline V gene. V was clipped by 6 bases and J by 12 bases; unmatched bases: 7. The CDR3 loop reads CASRSAGVGQFF. The CDR3 DNA follows: TGTGCCAGCAGGTCAGCGGGAGTGGGGCAGTTCTTC.

The chain couples TRBV5-1 to TRBJ2-3, with D maybe TRBD1 (5 bases). Germline loops: CDR1 SGHRS, CDR2 YFSETQ. Trimming left V 2 bases short and J 5 bases short, with 9 bases between. The CDR3 runs to 13 residues. The CDR3 nucleotides read TGCGCCAGCAGCTTAGACAGTGAAGATACGCAGTATTTT. It translates to CASSLDSEDTQYF.

This sequence joins TRBV6-1 and TRBJ1-3; weak D call: TRBD1 (5 bases). The germline V gene encodes CDR1 MNHNS and CDR2 SASEGT. The germline V and J ends were trimmed by 2 bases and 2 bases, with 7 bases remaining between them. There are 14 residues in the CDR3. DNA of the CDR3: TGTGCCAGCAGTGAACTGGGGCCTGGAAACACCATATATTTT. Its protein product is CASSELGPGNTIYF.

The chain is built from TRBV11-2 and TRBJ1-1, with 9 bases that match TRBD1. CDR1 SGHAT and CDR2 FQNNGV come from the germline V gene. Trimming cost V 5 bases and J 5 bases; bases outside gene matches: 6. The CDR3 has 14 residues. CDR3 sequence reads: CASSRDRASTEAFF. The CDR3 DNA is TGTGCCAGCAGCCGGGACAGGGCTTCGACTGAAGCTTTCTTT.

The chain has TRBV11-3 and TRBJ1-1, with D tentatively TRBD1 (6 bases). V gave up 5 bases and J gave up 5 bases, with 21 bases separating them. The CDR3 runs to 16 residues. Germline CDR1 and CDR2: SGHNT and YENEEA. CDR3 residues: CASSPRWGGRGTEAFF. Here the CDR3 DNA reads TGTGCCAGCAGCCCGAGGTGGGGGGGCAGAGGAACTGAAGCTTTCTTT.